This T cell receptor beta chain was identified during a study of cytomegalovirus exposure and HLA in healthy donors. Study overall: The Caucasian-associated ancestry cluster contained approximately 81% of the approximately 400 genotyped donors.

A remark on this clone: The target antigen is unknown.

Study-wide points: With high specificity and sensitivity, the classifier reportedly diagnosed cytomegalovirus status. It was likely that a cluster of highly shared sequence variants was a sequencing artifact.

The V gene's germline CDR1 is SGHRS and CDR2 YFSETQ. Trimming shortened V by 4 bases and J by 2 bases, and 15 bases separated the two germline ends. This CDR3 comprises 16 residues. Healthy people donating bone marrow made up the donors. This PCR relied on a set of 60 Vbeta primers and 13 Jbeta primers. Clones were sequenced by immunoSEQ multiplex PCR, and TCRdb holds only the in-frame ones, with some missing. The sample carries approximately 190,000 clones, approximately 70% recorded once. The receptor was isolated from a man aged 35 to 55 in good health and CMV-seropositive. The genes are TRBV5-1 and TRBJ2-2; perhaps TRBD2 as D (6 bases). The sample taken for sequencing was PBMCs. In DNA form, the CDR3 reads TGCGCCAGCAGCCCCGTCGGTAGCGGAAACACCGGGGAGCTGTTTTTT. Its protein product is CASSPVGSGNTGELFF.